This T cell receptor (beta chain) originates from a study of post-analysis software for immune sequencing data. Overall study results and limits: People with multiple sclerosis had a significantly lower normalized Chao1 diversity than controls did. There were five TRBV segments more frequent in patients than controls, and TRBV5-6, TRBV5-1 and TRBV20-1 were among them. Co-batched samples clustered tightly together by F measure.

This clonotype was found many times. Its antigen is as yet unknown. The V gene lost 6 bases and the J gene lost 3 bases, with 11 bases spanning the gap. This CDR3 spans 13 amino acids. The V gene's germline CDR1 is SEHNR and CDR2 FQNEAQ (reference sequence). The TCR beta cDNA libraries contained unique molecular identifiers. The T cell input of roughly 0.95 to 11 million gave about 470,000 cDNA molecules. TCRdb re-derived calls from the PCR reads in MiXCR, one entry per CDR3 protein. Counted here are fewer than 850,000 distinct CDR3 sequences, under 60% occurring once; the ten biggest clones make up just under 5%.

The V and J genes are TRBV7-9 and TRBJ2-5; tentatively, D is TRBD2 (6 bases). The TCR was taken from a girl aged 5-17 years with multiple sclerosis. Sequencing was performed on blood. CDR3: CASSLSGEETQYF. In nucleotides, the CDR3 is TGTGCCAGCAGTTTATCGGGGGAAGAGACCCAGTACTTC.